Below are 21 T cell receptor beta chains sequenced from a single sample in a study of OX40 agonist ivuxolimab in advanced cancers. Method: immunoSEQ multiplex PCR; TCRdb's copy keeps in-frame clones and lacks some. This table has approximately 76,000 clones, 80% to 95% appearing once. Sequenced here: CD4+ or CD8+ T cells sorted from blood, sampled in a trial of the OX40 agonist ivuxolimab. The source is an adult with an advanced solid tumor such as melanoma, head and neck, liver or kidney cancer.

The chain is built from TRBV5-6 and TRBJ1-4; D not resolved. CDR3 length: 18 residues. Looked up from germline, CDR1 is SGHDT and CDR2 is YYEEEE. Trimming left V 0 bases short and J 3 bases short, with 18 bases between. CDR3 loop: CASSLGAWQVEANEKLFF. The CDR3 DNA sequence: TGTGCCAGCAGCTTGGGGGCGTGGCAGGTGGAGGCTAATGAAAAACTGTTTTTT.

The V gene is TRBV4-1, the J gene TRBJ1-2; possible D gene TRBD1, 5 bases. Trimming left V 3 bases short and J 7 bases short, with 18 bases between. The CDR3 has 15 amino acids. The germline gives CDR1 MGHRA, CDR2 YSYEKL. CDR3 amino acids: CASSHSGRGESGYTF. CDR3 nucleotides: TGCGCCAGCAGCCATTCCGGTAGAGGGGAGTCTGGCTACACCTTC.

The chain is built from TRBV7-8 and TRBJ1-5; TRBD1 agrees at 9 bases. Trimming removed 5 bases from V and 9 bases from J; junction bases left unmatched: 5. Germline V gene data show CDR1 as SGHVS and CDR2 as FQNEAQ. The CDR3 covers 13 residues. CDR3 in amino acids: CASSEQGAGPQHF. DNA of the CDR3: TGTGCCAGCAGCGAACAGGGGGCAGGGCCCCAGCATTTT.

CDR3: CASSGNTGELFF. CDR3 nucleotide sequence: TGTGCCAGCAGCGGGAACACCGGGGAGCTGTTTTTT. The gene calls are TRBV9 and TRBJ2-2, with D unresolved. The V gene lost 3 bases and the J gene lost 1 base, with 1 base spanning the gap. The germline gives CDR1 SGDLS, CDR2 YYNGEE. The CDR3 sequence is 12 residues long. The full variable domain, with the rest looked up from reference TRBV9 and TRBJ2-2, is DSGVTQTPKHLITATGQRVTLRCSPRSGDLSVYWYQQSLDQGLQFLIQYYNGEERAKGNILERFSAQQFPDLHSELNLSSLELGDSALYFCASSGNTGELFFGEGSRLTVL.

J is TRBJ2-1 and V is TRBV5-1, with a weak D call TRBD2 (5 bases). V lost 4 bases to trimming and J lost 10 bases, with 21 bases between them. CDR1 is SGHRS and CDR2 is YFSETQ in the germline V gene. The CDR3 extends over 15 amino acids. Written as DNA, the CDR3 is TGCGCCAGCAGCCTGGCAGGACGGGAAACCGACGAGCAGTTCTTC. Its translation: CASSLAGRETDEQFF.

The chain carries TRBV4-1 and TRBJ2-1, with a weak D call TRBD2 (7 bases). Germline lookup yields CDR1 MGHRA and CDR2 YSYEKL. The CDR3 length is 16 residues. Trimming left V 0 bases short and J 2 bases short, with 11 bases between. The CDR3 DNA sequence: TGCGCCAGCAGCCAAGAGCGGGGGCTCGCCTACAATGAGCAGTTCTTC. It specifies CASSQERGLAYNEQFF.

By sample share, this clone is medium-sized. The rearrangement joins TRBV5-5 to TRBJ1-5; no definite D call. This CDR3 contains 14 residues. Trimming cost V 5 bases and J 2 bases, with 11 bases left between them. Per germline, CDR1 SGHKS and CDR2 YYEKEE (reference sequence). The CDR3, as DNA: TGTGCCAGCAGAAATGGGGTCGGCAATCAGCCCCAGCATTTT. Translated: CASRNGVGNQPQHF.

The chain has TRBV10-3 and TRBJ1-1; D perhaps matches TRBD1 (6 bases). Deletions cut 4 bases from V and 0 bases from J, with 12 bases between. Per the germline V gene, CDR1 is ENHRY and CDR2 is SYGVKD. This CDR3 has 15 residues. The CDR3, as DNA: TGTGCCATCAGTGGGACAGACTACATGAACACTGAAGCTTTCTTT. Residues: CAISGTDYMNTEAFF.

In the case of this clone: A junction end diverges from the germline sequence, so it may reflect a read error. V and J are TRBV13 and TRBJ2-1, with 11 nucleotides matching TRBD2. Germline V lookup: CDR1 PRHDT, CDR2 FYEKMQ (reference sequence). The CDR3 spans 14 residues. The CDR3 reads CASSERLAGPPGLF. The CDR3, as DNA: TGTGCCAGCAGCGAAAGACTAGCGGGGCCCCCCGGGCTCTTC.

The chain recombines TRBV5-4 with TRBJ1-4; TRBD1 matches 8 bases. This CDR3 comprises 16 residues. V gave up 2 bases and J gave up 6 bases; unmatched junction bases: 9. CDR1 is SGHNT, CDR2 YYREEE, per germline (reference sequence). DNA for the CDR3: TGTGCCAGCAGCTTTGCGACAACAGGGGGGGATGAAAAACTGTTTTTT. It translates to CASSFATTGGDEKLFF.

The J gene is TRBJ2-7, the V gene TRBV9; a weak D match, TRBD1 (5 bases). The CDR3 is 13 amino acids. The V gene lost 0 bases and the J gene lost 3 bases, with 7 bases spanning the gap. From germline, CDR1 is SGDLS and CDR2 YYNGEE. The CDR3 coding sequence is TGTGCCAGCAGCGTAGAGACAGACTACGAGCAGTACTTC. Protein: CASSVETDYEQYF.

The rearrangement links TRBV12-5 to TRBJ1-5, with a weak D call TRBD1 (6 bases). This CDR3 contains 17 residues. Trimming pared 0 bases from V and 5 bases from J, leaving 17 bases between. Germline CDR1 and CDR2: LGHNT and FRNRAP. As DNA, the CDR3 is TGTGCTAGTGGTTTGGTACCCTGGGGGGCAAGGGATCAGCCCCAGCATTTT. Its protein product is CASGLVPWGARDQPQHF.

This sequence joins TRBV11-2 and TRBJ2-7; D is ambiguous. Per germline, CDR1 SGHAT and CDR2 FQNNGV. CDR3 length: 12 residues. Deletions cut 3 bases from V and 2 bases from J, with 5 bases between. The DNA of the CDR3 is TGTGCCAGCAGCTTGACACCCTACGAGCAGTACTTC. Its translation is CASSLTPYEQYF.

CDR3 nucleotides: TGTGCCAGCGACTCACTTACATACGAGCAGTACTTC. It codes for CASDSLTYEQYF. This rearrangement joins TRBV12-1 to TRBJ2-7; the table's D call TRBD2 went unverified against the DNA. TRBV12-1 is a pseudogene segment. The CDR3 length is 12 residues.

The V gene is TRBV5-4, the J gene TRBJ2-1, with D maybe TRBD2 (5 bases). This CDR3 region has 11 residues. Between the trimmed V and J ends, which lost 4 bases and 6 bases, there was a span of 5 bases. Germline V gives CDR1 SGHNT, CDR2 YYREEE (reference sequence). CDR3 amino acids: CASSTSNEQFF. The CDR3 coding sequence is TGTGCCAGCAGCACTAGCAATGAGCAGTTCTTC.

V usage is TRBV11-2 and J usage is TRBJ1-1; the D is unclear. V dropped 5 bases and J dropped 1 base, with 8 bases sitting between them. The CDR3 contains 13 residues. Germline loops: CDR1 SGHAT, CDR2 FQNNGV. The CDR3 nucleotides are TGTGCCAGCAGCCAACAGTGGAACACTGAAGCTTTCTTT. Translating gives CASSQQWNTEAFF.

The CDR3 DNA sequence: TGCAGTGCTAGAGTTGCGGGGGTGGAGTATTTT. Amino acids: CSARVAGVEYF. The chain employs TRBV20-1 and TRBJ2-3; the match to TRBD2 covers 7 bases. The trim removed 1 base at V and 13 bases at J, leaving 5 bases unmatched. CDR1 DFQATT and CDR2 SNEGSKA come from the germline V gene (reference sequence). CDR3 size: 11 residues.

This CDR3 reads CASSLEQAGVTEAFF. For the CDR3, the DNA is TGCGCCAGCAGCTTGGAACAGGCAGGGGTCACTGAAGCTTTCTTT. This rearrangement joins TRBV5-1 to TRBJ1-1; TRBD1 might be the D (6 bases). This CDR3 comprises 15 residues. V lost 0 bases, J lost 4 bases, and 13 bases lay in between. Germline values: CDR1 SGHRS, CDR2 YFSETQ.

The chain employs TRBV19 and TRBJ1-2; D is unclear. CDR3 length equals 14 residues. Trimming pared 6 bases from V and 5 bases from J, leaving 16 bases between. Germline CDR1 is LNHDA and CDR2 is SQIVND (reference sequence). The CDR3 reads CASSSFGIEYGYTF. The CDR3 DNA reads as TGTGCCAGTAGCTCCTTCGGGATTGAGTATGGCTACACCTTC. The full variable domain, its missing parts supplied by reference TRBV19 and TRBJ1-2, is DGGITQSPKYLFRKEGQNVTLSCEQNLNHDAMYWYRQDPGQGLRLIYYSQIVNDFQKGDIAEGYSVSREKKESFPLTVTSAQKNPTAFYLCASSSFGIEYGYTFGSGTRLTVV.

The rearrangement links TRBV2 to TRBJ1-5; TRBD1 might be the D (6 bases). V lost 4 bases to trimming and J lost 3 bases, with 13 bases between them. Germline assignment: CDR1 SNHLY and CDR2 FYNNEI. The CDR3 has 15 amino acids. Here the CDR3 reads CASSGRGGNNQPQHF. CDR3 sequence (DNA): TGTGCCAGCAGTGGCAGGGGAGGAAACAATCAGCCCCAGCATTTT.

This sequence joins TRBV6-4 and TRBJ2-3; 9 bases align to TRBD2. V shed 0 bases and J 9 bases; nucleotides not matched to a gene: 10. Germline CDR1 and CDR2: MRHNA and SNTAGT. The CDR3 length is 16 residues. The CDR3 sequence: CASSDSRGGGAETQYF. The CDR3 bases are TGTGCCAGCAGTGACTCACGTGGCGGGGGGGCCGAGACGCAGTATTTT.